This T cell receptor (beta chain) was profiled in a study of T cells in Graves' hyperthyroidism and ophthalmopathy. Study-level findings and limits: Model output signaled ophthalmopathy a median around 6.9 months ahead of onset.

V dropped 7 bases and J dropped 1; count of bases not matched to a gene: 8. CDR3 length equals 16 residues. This clonotype was observed many times. The antigen remains undetermined. Amplified regions were TCR beta CDR3 sequences from RNA transcripts. TCR CDR3 regions were first amplified by RT-PCR with HTBI primers. TCRdb re-called the multiplex PCR reads through MiXCR, storing one row per CDR3 protein. The sample has 300,000 to 400,000 distinct CDR3 sequences, 21% seen once. The sequence was collected from a woman aged 45-65 years with Graves' hyperthyroidism. The V and J genes are TRBV12-3 or TRBV12-4 and TRBJ2-5; 11 bases are a match to TRBD2. Sample: blood. The CDR3 here is CASTQGGLAAQETQYF. CDR3 nucleotide sequence: TGTGCCAGCACCCAAGGGGGACTAGCGGCCCAAGAGACCCAGTACTTC.